This TCR beta chain is drawn from a study of STAT5B mutations in CD4+ large granular lymphocyte leukemia. Study at large: Among healthy controls, a particular HLA allele went with more CDR3 'QG' motifs. Study findings and constraints: Main leukemic clonotypes were patient-specific, but 20% to 25% appeared at low frequency elsewhere. TRBV06-family usage was enriched in top patient clones (8/27) versus controls (2/35).

V lost 5 bases, J lost 8 bases, and 7 bases stayed unmatched. The CDR3 covers 14 residues. CDR1 and CDR2 from the germline V gene are MDHEN and SYDVKM. The sample holds a few counts of this clone. Its antigen is unknown. In the original workflow: Lowest detectable productive clonotype frequency was 2.59 x 10-5. Sequenced by immunoSEQ multiplex PCR; TCRdb stores in-frame clones only, minus some. That table gives V, J and clone size, and the DNA gave D and trimming. Altogether 34,000 or so clones are present, around four fifths being singletons, with the ten largest covering roughly 4.5%. The chain has TRBV28 and TRBJ1-2; 11 bases agree with TRBD1. This receptor was taken from a human donor in good health. The sample taken for sequencing was CD4+ T cells from blood buffy coats. The DNA for the CDR3 is TGTGCCAGCAGTGCTGGACAGGGGGCGCGGGGCTACACCTTC. Translating gives CASSAGQGARGYTF.